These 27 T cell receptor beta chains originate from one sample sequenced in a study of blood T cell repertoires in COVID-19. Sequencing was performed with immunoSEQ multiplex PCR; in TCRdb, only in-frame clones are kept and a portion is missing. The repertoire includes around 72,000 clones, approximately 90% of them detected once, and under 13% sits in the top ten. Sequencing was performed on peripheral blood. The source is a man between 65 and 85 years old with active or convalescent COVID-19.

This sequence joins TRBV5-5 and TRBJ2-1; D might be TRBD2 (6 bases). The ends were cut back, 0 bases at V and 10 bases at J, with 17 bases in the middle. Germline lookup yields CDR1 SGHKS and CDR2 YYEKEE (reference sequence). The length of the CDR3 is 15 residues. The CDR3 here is CASSLARGTSYEQFF. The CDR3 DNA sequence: TGTGCCAGCAGCTTGGCCAGAGGAACTAGCTACGAGCAGTTCTTC.

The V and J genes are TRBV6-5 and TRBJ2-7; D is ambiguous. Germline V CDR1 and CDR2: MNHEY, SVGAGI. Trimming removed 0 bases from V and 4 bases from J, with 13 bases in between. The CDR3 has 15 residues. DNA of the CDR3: TGTGCCAGCAGTTACTCGTCGATGCCCAGGTACGAGCAGTACTTC. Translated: CASSYSSMPRYEQYF.

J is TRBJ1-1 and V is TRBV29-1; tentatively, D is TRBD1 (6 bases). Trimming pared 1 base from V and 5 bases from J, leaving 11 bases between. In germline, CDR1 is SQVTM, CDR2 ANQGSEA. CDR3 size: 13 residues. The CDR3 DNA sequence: TGCAGCGTTGAAGGACAGGTAGGAACTGAAGCTTTCTTT. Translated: CSVEGQVGTEAFF.

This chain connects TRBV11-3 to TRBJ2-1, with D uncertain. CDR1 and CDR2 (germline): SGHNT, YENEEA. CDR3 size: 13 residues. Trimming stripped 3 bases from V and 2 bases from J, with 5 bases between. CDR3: CASSFTAYNEQFF. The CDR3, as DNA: TGTGCCAGCAGCTTTACGGCCTACAATGAGCAGTTCTTC.

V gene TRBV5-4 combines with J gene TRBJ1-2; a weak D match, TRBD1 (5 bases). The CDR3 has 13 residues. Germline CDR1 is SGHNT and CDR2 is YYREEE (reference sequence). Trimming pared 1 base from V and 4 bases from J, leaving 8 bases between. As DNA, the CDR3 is TGTGCCAGCAGCTTGACAGGCGTCTATGGCTACACCTTC. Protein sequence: CASSLTGVYGYTF.

CDR3 coding DNA: TGTGCCAGCAGTAGCGGGAGGGTCGCCGGGGAGCTGTTTTTT. Encoded protein: CASSSGRVAGELFF. V is TRBV6-6 and J is TRBJ2-2, with 10 bases aligning to TRBD2. Germline values: CDR1 MNHNY, CDR2 SVGAGI (reference sequence). The length of the CDR3 is 14 residues. Losses at the gene ends were 5 bases for V and 6 bases for J; bases not matched to a gene: 3.

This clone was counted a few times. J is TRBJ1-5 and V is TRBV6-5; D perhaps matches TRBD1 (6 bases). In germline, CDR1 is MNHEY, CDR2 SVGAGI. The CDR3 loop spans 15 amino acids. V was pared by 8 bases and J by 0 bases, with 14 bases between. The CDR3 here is CASGRQAYSNQPQHF. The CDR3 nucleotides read TGTGCCAGCGGCCGACAGGCGTATAGCAATCAGCCCCAGCATTTT.

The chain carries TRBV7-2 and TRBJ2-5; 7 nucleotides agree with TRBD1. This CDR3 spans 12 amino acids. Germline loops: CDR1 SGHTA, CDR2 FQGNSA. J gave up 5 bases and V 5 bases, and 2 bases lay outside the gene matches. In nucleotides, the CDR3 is TGTGCCAGCAGCACACAGGGGGAGACCCAGTACTTC. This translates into CASSTQGETQYF. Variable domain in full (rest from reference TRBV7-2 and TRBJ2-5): GAGVSQSPSNKVTEKGKDVELRCDPISGHTALYWYRQSLGQGLEFLIYFQGNSAPDKSGLPSDRFSAERTGGSVSTLTIQRTQQEDSAVYLCASSTQGETQYFGPGTRLLVL.

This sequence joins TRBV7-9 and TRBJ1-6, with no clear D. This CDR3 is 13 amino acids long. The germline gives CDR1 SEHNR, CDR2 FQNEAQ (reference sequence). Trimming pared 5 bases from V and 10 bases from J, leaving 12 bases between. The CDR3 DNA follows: TGTGCCAGCAGCCCGGGAGAATGGTCACCCCTCCACTTT. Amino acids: CASSPGEWSPLHF. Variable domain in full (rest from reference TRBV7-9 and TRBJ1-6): DTGVSQNPRHKITKRGQNVTFRCDPISEHNRLYWYRQTLGQGPEFLTYFQNEAQLEKSRLLSDRFSAERPKGSFSTLEIQRTEQGDSAMYLCASSPGEWSPLHFGNGTRLTVT.

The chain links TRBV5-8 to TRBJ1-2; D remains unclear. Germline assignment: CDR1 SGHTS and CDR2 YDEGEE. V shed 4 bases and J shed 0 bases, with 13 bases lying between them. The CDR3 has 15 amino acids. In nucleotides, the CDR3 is TGTGCCAGCAGCCGTAGACAAATCGCTAACTATGGCTACACCTTC. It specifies CASSRRQIANYGYTF.

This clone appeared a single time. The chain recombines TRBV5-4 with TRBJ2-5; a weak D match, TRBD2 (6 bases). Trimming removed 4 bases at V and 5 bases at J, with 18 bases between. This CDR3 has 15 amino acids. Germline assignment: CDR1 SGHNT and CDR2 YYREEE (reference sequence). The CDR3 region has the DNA TGTGCCAGCAGCAAAGGCCCGGGACTCCGGGAGACCCAGTACTTC. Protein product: CASSKGPGLRETQYF.

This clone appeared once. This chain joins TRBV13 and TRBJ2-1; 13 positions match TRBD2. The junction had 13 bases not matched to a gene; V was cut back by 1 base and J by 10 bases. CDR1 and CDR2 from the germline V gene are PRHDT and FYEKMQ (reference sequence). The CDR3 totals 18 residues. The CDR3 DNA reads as TGTGCCAGCAGCTTAGTCGGACTAGCGGGAGAGGGGGGCTACGAGCAGTTCTTC. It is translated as CASSLVGLAGEGGYEQFF.

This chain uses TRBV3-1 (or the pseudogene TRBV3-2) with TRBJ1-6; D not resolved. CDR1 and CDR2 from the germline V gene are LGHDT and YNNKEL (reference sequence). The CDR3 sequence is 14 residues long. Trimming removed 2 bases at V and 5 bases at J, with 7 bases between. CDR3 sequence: CASSQWTDNSPLHF. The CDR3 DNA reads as TGTGCCAGCAGCCAATGGACTGATAATTCACCCCTCCACTTT.

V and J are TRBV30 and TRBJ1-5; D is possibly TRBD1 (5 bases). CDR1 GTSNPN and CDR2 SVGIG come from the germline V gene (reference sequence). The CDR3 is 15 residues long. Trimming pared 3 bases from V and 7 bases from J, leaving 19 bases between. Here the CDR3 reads CAWSYGGVVPQPQHF. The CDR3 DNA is TGTGCCTGGAGCTATGGAGGGGTAGTTCCCCAGCCCCAGCATTTT. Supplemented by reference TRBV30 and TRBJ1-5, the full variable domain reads SQTIHQWPATLVQPVGSPLSLECTVEGTSNPNLYWYRQAAGRGLQLLFYSVGIGQISSEVPQNLSASRPQDRQFILSSKKLLLSDSGFYLCAWSYGGVVPQPQHFGDGTRLSIL.

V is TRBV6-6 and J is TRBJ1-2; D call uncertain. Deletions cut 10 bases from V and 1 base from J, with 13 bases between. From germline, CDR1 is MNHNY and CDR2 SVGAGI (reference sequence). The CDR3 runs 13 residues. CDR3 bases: TGTGCCATTTCCCGGGATTTTAACTATGGCTACACCTTC. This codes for CAISRDFNYGYTF.

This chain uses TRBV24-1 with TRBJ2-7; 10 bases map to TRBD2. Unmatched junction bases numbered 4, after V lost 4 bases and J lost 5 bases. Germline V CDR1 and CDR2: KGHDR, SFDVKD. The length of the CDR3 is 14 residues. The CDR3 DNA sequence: TGTGCCACCAGTGAGGGGGGACTAGCGCACGAGCAGTACTTC. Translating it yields CATSEGGLAHEQYF.

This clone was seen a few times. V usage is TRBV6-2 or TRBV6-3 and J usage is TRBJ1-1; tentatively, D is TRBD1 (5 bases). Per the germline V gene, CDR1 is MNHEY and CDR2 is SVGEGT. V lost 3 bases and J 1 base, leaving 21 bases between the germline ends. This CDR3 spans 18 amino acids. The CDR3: CASSYVLTSGRGNTEAFF. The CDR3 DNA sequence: TGTGCCAGCAGTTATGTGCTCACTAGCGGGAGGGGGAACACTGAAGCTTTCTTT.

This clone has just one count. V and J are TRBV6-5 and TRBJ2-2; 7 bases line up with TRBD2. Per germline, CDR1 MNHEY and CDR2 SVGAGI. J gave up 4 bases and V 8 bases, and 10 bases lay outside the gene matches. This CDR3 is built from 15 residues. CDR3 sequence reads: CASRRAGTSTGELFF. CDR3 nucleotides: TGTGCCAGCCGAAGAGCGGGGACCTCCACCGGGGAGCTGTTTTTT.

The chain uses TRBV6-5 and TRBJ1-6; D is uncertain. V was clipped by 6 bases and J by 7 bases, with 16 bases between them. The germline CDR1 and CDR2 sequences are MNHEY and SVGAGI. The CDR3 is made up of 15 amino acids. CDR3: CASRSGVIPNSPLHF. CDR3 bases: TGTGCCAGCAGGTCCGGAGTTATCCCAAATTCACCCCTCCACTTT.

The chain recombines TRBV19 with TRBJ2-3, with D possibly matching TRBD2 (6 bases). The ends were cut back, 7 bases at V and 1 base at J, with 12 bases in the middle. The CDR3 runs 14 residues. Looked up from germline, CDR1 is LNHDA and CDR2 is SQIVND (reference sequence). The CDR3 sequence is CASKGTQRTDTQYF. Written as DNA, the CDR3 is TGTGCCAGTAAAGGGACTCAACGCACAGATACGCAGTATTTT.

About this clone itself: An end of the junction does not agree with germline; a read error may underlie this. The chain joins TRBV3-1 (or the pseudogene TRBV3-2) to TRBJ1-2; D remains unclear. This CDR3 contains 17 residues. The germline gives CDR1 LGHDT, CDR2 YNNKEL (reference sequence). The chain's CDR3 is CASSQGQARVNTYRYTF. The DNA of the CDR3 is TGTGCCAGCAGCCAAGGGCAGGCGAGGGTTAATACCTATCGCTACACCTTC.

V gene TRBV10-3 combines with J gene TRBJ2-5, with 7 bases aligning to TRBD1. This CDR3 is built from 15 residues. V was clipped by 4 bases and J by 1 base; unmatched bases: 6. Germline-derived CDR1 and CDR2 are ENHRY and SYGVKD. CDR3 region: CAISGQGGGQETQYF. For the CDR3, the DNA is TGTGCCATCAGTGGACAGGGTGGTGGCCAAGAGACCCAGTACTTC.

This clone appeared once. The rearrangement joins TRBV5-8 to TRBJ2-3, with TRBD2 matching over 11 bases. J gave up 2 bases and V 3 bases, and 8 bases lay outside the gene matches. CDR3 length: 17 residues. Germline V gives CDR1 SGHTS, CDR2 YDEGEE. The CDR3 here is CASSWGGTSGPTDTQYF. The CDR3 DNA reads TGTGCCAGCAGCTGGGGAGGGACTAGCGGACCCACAGATACGCAGTATTTT. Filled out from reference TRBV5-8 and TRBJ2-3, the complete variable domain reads EAGVTQSPTHLIKTRGQQATLRCSPISGHTSVYWYQQALGLGLQFLLWYDEGEERNRGNFPPRFSGRQFPNYSSELNVNALELEDSALYLCASSWGGTSGPTDTQYFGPGTRLTVL.

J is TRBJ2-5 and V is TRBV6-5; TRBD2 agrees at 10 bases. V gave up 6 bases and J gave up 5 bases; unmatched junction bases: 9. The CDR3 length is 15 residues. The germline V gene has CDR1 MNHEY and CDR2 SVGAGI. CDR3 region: CASRRDPSGGETQYF. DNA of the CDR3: TGTGCCAGCAGACGGGACCCTAGCGGGGGTGAGACCCAGTACTTC.

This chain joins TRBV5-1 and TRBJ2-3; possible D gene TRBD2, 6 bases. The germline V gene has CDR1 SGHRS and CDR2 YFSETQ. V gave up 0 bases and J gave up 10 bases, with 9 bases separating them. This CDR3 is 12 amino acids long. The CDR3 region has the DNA TGCGCCAGCAGCTTGGGGCGGGGAGCGCAGTATTTT. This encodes CASSLGRGAQYF.

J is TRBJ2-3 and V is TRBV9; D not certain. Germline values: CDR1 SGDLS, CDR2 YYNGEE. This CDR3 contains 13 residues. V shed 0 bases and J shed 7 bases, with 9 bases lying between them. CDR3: CASSVGHSNTQYF. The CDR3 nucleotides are TGTGCCAGCAGCGTAGGTCACTCGAATACGCAGTATTTT.

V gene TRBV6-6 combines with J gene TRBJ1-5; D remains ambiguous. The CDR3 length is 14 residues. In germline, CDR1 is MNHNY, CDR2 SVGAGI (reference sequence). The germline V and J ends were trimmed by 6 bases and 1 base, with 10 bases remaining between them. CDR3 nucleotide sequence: TGTGCCAGCAGGCCGATACAGAGCAATCAGCCCCAGCATTTT. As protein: CASRPIQSNQPQHF.